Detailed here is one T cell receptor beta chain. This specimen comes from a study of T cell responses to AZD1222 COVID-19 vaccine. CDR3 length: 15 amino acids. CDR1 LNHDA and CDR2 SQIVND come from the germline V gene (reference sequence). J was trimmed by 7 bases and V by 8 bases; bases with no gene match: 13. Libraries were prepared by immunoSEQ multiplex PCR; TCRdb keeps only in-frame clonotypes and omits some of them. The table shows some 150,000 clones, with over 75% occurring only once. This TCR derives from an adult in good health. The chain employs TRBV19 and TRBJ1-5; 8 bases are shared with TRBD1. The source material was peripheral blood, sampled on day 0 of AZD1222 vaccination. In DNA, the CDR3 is TGTGCCAGTGGGGGACAGGCGGCCCTTGGGCAGCCCCAGCATTTT. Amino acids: CASGGQAALGQPQHF.